The sequence of this TCR beta chain was determined in a study of radiotherapy plus CTLA-4 blockade in lung cancer. Notes on the study in general: The best prediction of response reportedly came from early blood T cell clone dynamics, with interferon-beta. TCR clones originating in tumors grew in number in blood after radiotherapy plus ipilimumab.

CDR1 SEHNR and CDR2 FQNEAQ come from the germline V gene (reference sequence). This CDR3 has 19 amino acids. Trimming left V 5 bases short and J 0 bases short, with 20 bases between. Produced via immunoSEQ multiplex PCR; TCRdb's table is partial and in-frame only. Among 120,000 or so clones, roughly 74% were seen once, and the ten largest hold over 4%. Alongside CTLA-4 blockade with ipilimumab, patients with chemo-refractory metastatic non-small-cell lung cancer received focal radiation. There are a few counts of this clone. As yet, its antigen is unknown. The material sequenced was peripheral blood, taken from a patient treated with radiotherapy plus ipilimumab. The V gene is TRBV7-9, the J gene TRBJ2-6, with D perhaps TRBD2 (6 bases). The sequence derives from a human donor with non-small cell lung cancer who had a partial response to radiotherapy plus ipilimumab. The CDR3 DNA is TGTGCCAGCAGCCCCCCCATCGGGGGACGGATCTCTGGGGCCAACGTCCTGACTTTC. This gives the protein CASSPPIGGRISGANVLTF. The full variable domain, completed using reference TRBV7-9 and TRBJ2-6, is DTGVSQNPRHKITKRGQNVTFRCDPISEHNRLYWYRQTLGQGPEFLTYFQNEAQLEKSRLLSDRFSAERPKGSFSTLEIQRTEQGDSAMYLCASSPPIGGRISGANVLTFGAGSRLTVL.